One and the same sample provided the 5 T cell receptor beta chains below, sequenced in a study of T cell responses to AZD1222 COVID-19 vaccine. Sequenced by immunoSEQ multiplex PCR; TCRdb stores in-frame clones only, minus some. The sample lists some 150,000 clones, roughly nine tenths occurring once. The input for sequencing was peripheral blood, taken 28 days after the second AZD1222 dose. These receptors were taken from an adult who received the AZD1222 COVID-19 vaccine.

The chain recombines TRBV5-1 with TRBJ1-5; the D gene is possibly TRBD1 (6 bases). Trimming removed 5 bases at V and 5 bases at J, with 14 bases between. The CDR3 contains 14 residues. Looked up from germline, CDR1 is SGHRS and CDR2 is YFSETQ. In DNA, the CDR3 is TGCGCCAGCAGAGAGGGGGTTGGCGATCAGCCCCAGCATTTT. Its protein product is CASREGVGDQPQHF.

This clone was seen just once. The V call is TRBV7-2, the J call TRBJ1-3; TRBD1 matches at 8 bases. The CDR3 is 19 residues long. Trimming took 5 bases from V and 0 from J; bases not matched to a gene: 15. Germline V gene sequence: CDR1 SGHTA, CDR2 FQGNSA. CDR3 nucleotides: TGTGCCAGCAGCCCGACAGGGGTCAGGTACCCCCGCTCTGGAAACACCATATATTTT. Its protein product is CASSPTGVRYPRSGNTIYF.

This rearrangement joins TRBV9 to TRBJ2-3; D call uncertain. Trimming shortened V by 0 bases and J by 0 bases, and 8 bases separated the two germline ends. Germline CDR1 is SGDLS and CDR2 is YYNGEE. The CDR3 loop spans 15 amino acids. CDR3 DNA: TGTGCCAGCAGCGTAGCGGACCAGAGCACAGATACGCAGTATTTT. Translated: CASSVADQSTDTQYF.

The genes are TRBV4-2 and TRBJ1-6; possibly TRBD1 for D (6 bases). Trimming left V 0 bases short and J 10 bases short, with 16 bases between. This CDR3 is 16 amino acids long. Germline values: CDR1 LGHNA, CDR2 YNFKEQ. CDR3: CASSQDQGLRRSPLHF. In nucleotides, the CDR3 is TGTGCCAGCAGCCAAGATCAGGGGTTAAGAAGATCACCCCTCCACTTT.

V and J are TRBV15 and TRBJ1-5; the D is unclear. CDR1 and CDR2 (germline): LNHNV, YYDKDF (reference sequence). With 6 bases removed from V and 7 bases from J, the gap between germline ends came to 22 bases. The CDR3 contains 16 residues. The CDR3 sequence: CATRAGSSGIGQPQHF. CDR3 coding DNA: TGTGCCACCAGAGCGGGTAGTTCGGGGATAGGACAGCCCCAGCATTTT.